This T cell receptor beta chain was obtained from a study of blood T cell repertoires in COVID-19. Overall study: Specimens from acute and convalescent COVID-19 originated in the United States, Italy and Spain. In each case, the material was cDNA or gDNA derived from T cells, B-cell-depleted T cells, or PBMCs.

In germline, CDR1 is MNHEY, CDR2 SVGAGI. Trimming shortened V by 1 base and J by 5 bases, and 9 bases separated the two germline ends. The CDR3 extends over 14 amino acids. Original handling: Cell counts per sample came from amplifying reference gene primers. Sequencing was performed with immunoSEQ multiplex PCR; in TCRdb, only in-frame clones are kept and a portion is missing. Clone size and V and J calls were adopted from that table, with D and trimming inferred from the DNA. The data show about 160,000 clones, around 85% seen once. The TCR comes from a human donor with acute or convalescent COVID-19. The donor label of this sample is uncertain. The rearrangement joins TRBV6-5 to TRBJ2-1; D gene uncertain. Specimen: peripheral blood. The CDR3 loop is CASSYYAQNNEQFF. The CDR3 nucleotides are TGTGCCAGCAGTTACTACGCCCAGAACAATGAGCAGTTCTTC.